The 9 T cell receptor beta chains given below trace back to one sample, sequenced in a study of T cells in Graves' hyperthyroidism and ophthalmopathy. Amplification of TCR beta CDR3 regions was performed using RNA transcripts as template. First-round RT-PCR targeting the TCR CDR3 was performed with the HTBI primer set. TCRdb independently ran MiXCR on the multiplex PCR reads; one entry per CDR3 protein. The profile shows about 380,000 distinct CDR3 sequences, roughly 18% of them singletons. The sample comprised blood. These receptors came from a man younger than 35 with Graves' ophthalmopathy.

This clonotype was found many times. This chain joins TRBV12-3 or TRBV12-4 and TRBJ2-1, with TRBD2 matching 11 bases. With V trimmed by 4 bases and J by 3 bases, 8 bases remained unmatched. There are 17 residues in the CDR3. The CDR3 DNA reads as TGTGCCAGCAGTTCATCCCGACTAGCGGGGAGCTACAATGAGCAGTTCTTC. This codes for CASSSSRLAGSYNEQFF.

This clonotype turned up a few times. This chain links TRBV5-1 with TRBJ2-1, with 9 bases lining up with TRBD2. This CDR3 contains 16 residues. Germline CDR1 SGHRS, CDR2 YFSETQ. V shed 0 bases, J shed 8 bases, and the junction held 9 bases outside the gene matches. CDR3 protein: CASSLGGSGGLDEQFF. The CDR3 DNA reads as TGCGCCAGCAGCTTGGGGGGGAGCGGGGGGTTGGATGAGCAGTTCTTC.

This clonotype was seen at least ten times. The chain carries TRBV2 and TRBJ1-1; D remains unclear. V lost 7 bases and J 1 base, leaving 10 bases between the germline ends. This CDR3 has 13 amino acids. Germline CDR1 is SNHLY and CDR2 is FYNNEI. In DNA, the CDR3 is TGTGCCAGCAACTCCCCGAGGAACACTGAAGCTTTCTTT. This sequence encodes CASNSPRNTEAFF.

The rearrangement links TRBV13 to TRBJ1-1; no clear D gene. The CDR3 length is 15 residues. Trimming pared 4 bases from V and 4 bases from J, leaving 16 bases between. CDR1 is PRHDT and CDR2 is FYEKMQ in the germline V gene (reference sequence). The CDR3 DNA sequence: TGTGCCAGCAGCTCTATCGGCAGTCTGAGCACTGAAGCTTTCTTT. Its protein product is CASSSIGSLSTEAFF.

This clonotype was seen a few times. This may be a read error, as it is one base from a much larger clone. The gene calls are TRBV12-3 or TRBV12-4 and TRBJ2-7; 7 nucleotides match TRBD1. CDR3 size: 15 residues. This chain's CDR3 is CASSPGTAAKYEQCF. The CDR3, as DNA: TGTGCCAGCAGTCCCGGGACAGCAGCCAAATACGAGCAGTGCTTC.

Many counts were recorded for this clonotype. This rearrangement joins TRBV5-1 to TRBJ1-1, with 8 bases fitting TRBD1. J was trimmed by 3 bases and V by 0 bases; bases with no gene match: 4. Germline V gene lookup returns CDR1 SGHRS and CDR2 YFSETQ. This CDR3 is built from 15 residues. Here the CDR3 reads CASSLVEQGDTEAFF. The CDR3 DNA reads as TGCGCCAGCAGCTTGGTGGAACAGGGGGACACTGAAGCTTTCTTT.

This clonotype was counted a few times. V usage is TRBV13 and J usage is TRBJ1-1; a weak D match, TRBD1 (6 bases). Germline CDR1 and CDR2: PRHDT and FYEKMQ (reference sequence). The CDR3 spans 15 residues. V dropped 0 bases and J dropped 5 bases, with 13 bases sitting between them. CDR3 sequence (DNA): TGTGCCAGCAGCTTAGGCGCAGGGGTGGGTACTGAAGCTTTCTTT. Translation: CASSLGAGVGTEAFF.

This clonotype has only a few counts. The rearrangement joins TRBV7-3 to TRBJ1-4; TRBD1 aligns across 12 bases. The CDR3 is 17 residues long. J gave up 2 bases and V 4 bases, and 5 bases lay outside the gene matches. Germline lookup yields CDR1 SGHTA and CDR2 FQGTGA. The DNA for the CDR3 is TGTGCCAGCAGCTCGACCGGGACAGGGGGCACTAATGAAAAACTGTTTTTT. Residues: CASSSTGTGGTNEKLFF.

For the CDR3, the DNA is TGCAGTGCTCCCCCGCGGGTTCGACGAGCGGGGGAGGGTACAGATACGCAGTATTTT. As protein: CSAPPRVRRAGEGTDTQYF. The chain recombines TRBV20-1 with TRBJ2-3, with 8 bases aligning to TRBD2. The V segment lost 5 bases and the J segment 3 bases; nucleotides outside the gene matches: 22. Per germline, CDR1 DFQATT and CDR2 SNEGSKA (reference sequence). The CDR3 has 19 residues.